Listed below are T cell receptor beta chains from one sample, sequenced in a study of T cell responses to AZD1222 COVID-19 vaccine. Profiling relied on immunoSEQ multiplex PCR, and the TCRdb table lists in-frame clones only, not all of them. The table records about 27,000 clones, over 80% of them present only once. The material was peripheral blood, obtained 28 days after the second AZD1222 dose. The receptors shown here come from an adult who received the AZD1222 COVID-19 vaccine. Both conserved end residues are part of each CDR3. A D gene is named only where the DNA matches it firmly. Size is stated for part of the rows, as once, few or many counts, or as a class when the clone is expanded.

>-|-|TRBJ1-5|TRBV28
CASTNRADQPQHF
TGTGCCAGCACCAACAGGGCGGATCAGCCCCAGCATTTT
>-|TRBD1|TRBJ1-2|TRBV28
CASSRTGTDYGYTF
TGTGCCAGCAGCCGTACCGGGACAGACTATGGCTACACCTTC
>-|-|TRBJ2-7|TRBV28
CASSVASALFYEQYF
TGTGCCAGCTCGGTAGCCTCTGCCCTCTTCTACGAGCAGTACTTC
>-|-|TRBJ2-5|TRBV20-1
CSATQETQYF
TGCAGTGCTACCCAAGAGACCCAGTACTTC
>-|TRBD1|TRBJ2-1|TRBV2
CAIGQGGFEQFF
TGTGCCATAGGACAGGGGGGGTTTGAGCAGTTCTTC
>-|-|TRBJ1-5|TRBV5-6
CASSSVAGEEGQPQHF
TGTGCCAGCAGCTCCGTCGCGGGGGAGGAAGGTCAGCCCCAGCATTTT
>-|TRBD1|TRBJ2-7|TRBV7-8
CASSLTGGASSYEQYF
TGTGCCAGCAGCTTGACAGGGGGCGCAAGCTCCTACGAGCAGTACTTC
>once|TRBD1|TRBJ1-3|TRBV3-1/TRBV3-2
CASSQPPGQITNTIYF
TGTGCCAGCAGCCAACCTCCGGGACAGATAACAAACACCATATATTTT
>-|-|TRBJ1-5|TRBV7-8
CASSPSIATYSSNQPQHF
TGTGCCAGCAGCCCTTCGATAGCCACTTACAGTTCCAATCAGCCCCAGCATTTT
>-|TRBD1|TRBJ1-4|TRBV5-1
CASSLLTGATNEKLFF
TGCGCCAGCAGCTTGCTGACAGGGGCAACTAATGAAAAACTGTTTTTT
>-|-|TRBJ2-2|TRBV7-6
CASSLPGGGHTGELFF
TGTGCCAGCAGCTTACCTGGGGGGGGCCACACCGGGGAGCTGTTTTTT
>-|-|TRBJ2-3|TRBV6-2/TRBV6-3
CASSGILWATSSTDTQYF
TGTGCCAGCAGTGGGATTTTGTGGGCTACCTCTAGCACAGATACGCAGTATTTT
>-|TRBD1|TRBJ1-1|TRBV28
CASKGQDAHLNTEAFF
TGTGCCAGCAAAGGACAGGACGCCCATTTGAACACTGAAGCTTTCTTT
>-|-|TRBJ1-1|TRBV21-1
CASRGYSPKAFF
TGTGCCTCAAGGGGCTACAGTCCCAAAGCTTTCTTT
>-|-|TRBJ2-4|TRBV27
CASVDYSLAKNIQYF
TGTGCCAGCGTGGACTACTCCTTAGCCAAAAACATTCAGTACTTC
>-|-|TRBJ2-7|TRBV11-3
CASRITYEQYF
TGTGCCAGCAGAATCACCTACGAGCAGTACTTC
>-|-|TRBJ1-2|TRBV28
CASSFNDYGYTF
TGTGCCAGCAGTTTCAATGATTATGGCTACACCTTC
>-|-|TRBJ2-7|TRBV13
CASSSRRGYEQYF
TGTGCCAGCAGCTCAAGAAGGGGATACGAGCAGTACTTC
>-|TRBD1|TRBJ1-2|TRBV6-5
CASSPDRGGGYTF
TGTGCCAGCAGTCCCGACAGGGGGGGAGGCTACACCTTC